Presented here are 16 T cell receptor beta chains from one specimen sequenced in a study of cytomegalovirus exposure and HLA in healthy donors. The PCR used 60 Vbeta and 13 Jbeta primers. Assay: immunoSEQ multiplex PCR; the TCRdb copy retains only in-frame clones and omits some. The specimen's table records 70,000 or so clones. The specimen sequenced was PBMCs. The source is a man between 40 and 49 years old in good health and CMV-seronegative.

This chain links TRBV7-8 with TRBJ1-1, with a tentative D call TRBD1 (5 bases). The CDR3 consists of 13 residues. The V gene's germline CDR1 is SGHVS and CDR2 FQNEAQ. V was pared by 3 bases and J by 4 bases, with 9 bases between. DNA for the CDR3: TGTGCCAGCAGCTTGGGACTGAGCACTGAAGCTTTCTTT. Its translation is CASSLGLSTEAFF.

The chain couples TRBV2 to TRBJ2-2; the D gene is possibly TRBD2 (5 bases). V was pared by 10 bases and J by 2 bases, with 26 bases between. Germline V gives CDR1 SNHLY, CDR2 FYNNEI. The CDR3 spans 18 residues. The CDR3 DNA follows: TGTGCCATCCCACAACTAGAAGAGGCGGCAATAAACACCGGGGAGCTGTTTTTT. Translated, it gives CAIPQLEEAAINTGELFF.

This chain connects TRBV7-9 to TRBJ2-3; 7 nucleotides agree with TRBD1. V dropped 6 bases and J dropped 0; count of bases not matched to a gene: 12. Germline V CDR1 and CDR2: SEHNR, FQNEAQ (reference sequence). CDR3 length: 17 amino acids. Here the CDR3 reads CASSYRLGTASTDTQYF. Here the CDR3 DNA reads TGTGCCAGCAGTTACAGACTTGGGACAGCGAGCACAGATACGCAGTATTTT.

The chain is built from TRBV19 and TRBJ2-5; perhaps TRBD1 as D (8 bases). The CDR3 is 14 residues long. The germline gives CDR1 LNHDA, CDR2 SQIVND (reference sequence). V was trimmed by 10 bases and J by 7 bases, leaving 22 bases between them. CDR3 loop: CATHDRGGLGTQYF. The CDR3 region has the DNA TGTGCCACCCATGACAGGGGAGGGCTGGGGACCCAGTACTTC.

This chain connects TRBV28 to TRBJ2-7; no clear D gene. V lost 2 bases to trimming and J lost 3 bases, with 11 bases between them. CDR3 length: 14 residues. From germline, CDR1 is MDHEN and CDR2 SYDVKM. The CDR3 DNA sequence: TGTGCCAGCAGTTTAGCCGGCGGAAACTACGAGCAGTACTTC. Protein product: CASSLAGGNYEQYF.

The V call is TRBV29-1, the J call TRBJ2-1, with 10 bases aligning to TRBD2. Germline CDR1 and CDR2: SQVTM and ANQGSEA. The junction had 22 bases not matched to a gene; V was cut back by 5 bases and J by 0 bases. CDR3 length: 21 amino acids. As DNA, the CDR3 is TGCAGCGTTAGTATTCCAGGTCAACTAGCGGGATTTGGGAGCTCCTACAATGAGCAGTTCTTC. It translates to CSVSIPGQLAGFGSSYNEQFF.

This chain links TRBV7-2 with TRBJ1-1; perhaps TRBD1 as D (6 bases). Germline V lookup: CDR1 SGHTA, CDR2 FQGNSA. This CDR3 comprises 15 residues. Trimming removed 4 bases from V and 3 bases from J, with 15 bases in between. The CDR3 is CASSSPRGGDTEAFF. CDR3 in DNA: TGTGCCAGCAGCTCCCCTAGGGGGGGGGACACTGAAGCTTTCTTT.

V gene TRBV5-1 combines with J gene TRBJ1-5; D perhaps matches TRBD1 (6 bases). Trimming took off 4 bases at V and 5 bases at J, with 16 bases between the two ends. Germline loops: CDR1 SGHRS, CDR2 YFSETQ. The CDR3 has 15 amino acids. CDR3 region: CASSPEGGGYQPQHF. CDR3 nucleotides: TGCGCCAGCAGCCCGGAGGGGGGAGGGTATCAGCCCCAGCATTTT.

The CDR3 spells CASSLVPSPNTGELFF. The DNA for the CDR3 is TGTGCCAGCAGCTTAGTTCCTAGCCCGAACACCGGGGAGCTGTTTTTT. The chain is built from TRBV7-2 and TRBJ2-2, with D maybe TRBD2 (5 bases). The CDR3 runs to 16 residues. V was pared by 1 base and J by 0 bases, with 9 bases between. Per germline, CDR1 SGHTA and CDR2 FQGNSA.

The V gene is TRBV14, the J gene TRBJ2-2; 11 nucleotides match TRBD2. The length of the CDR3 is 15 residues. Germline V gene sequence: CDR1 SGHDN, CDR2 FVKESK. Losses at the gene ends were 3 bases for V and 5 bases for J; bases not matched to a gene: 2. The CDR3 protein is CASSQTSGNTGELFF. CDR3 bases: TGTGCCAGCAGCCAGACTAGCGGGAATACCGGGGAGCTGTTTTTT.

This chain connects TRBV6-5 to TRBJ1-6; TRBD1 agrees at 8 bases. CDR1 and CDR2 from the germline V gene are MNHEY and SVGAGI. The CDR3 spans 15 residues. Losses at the gene ends were 6 bases for V and 10 bases for J; bases not matched to a gene: 11. CDR3 protein: CASRRTGGRGSPLHF. CDR3 coding DNA: TGTGCCAGCAGACGAACAGGGGGTAGAGGGTCACCCCTCCACTTT.

V gene TRBV10-2 combines with J gene TRBJ1-1; 9 bases match TRBD1. CDR1 and CDR2 (germline): WSHSY, SAAADI. Trimming took 5 bases from V and 2 from J; bases not matched to a gene: 3. This CDR3 spans 14 amino acids. CDR3 sequence reads: CASSKDRGNTEAFF. The CDR3 region has the DNA TGCGCCAGCAGTAAGGACAGGGGAAACACTGAAGCTTTCTTT.

Here the CDR3 reads CASSLDSSYEQYF. CDR3 DNA sequence: TGTGCCAGCAGTCTTGACAGCTCCTACGAGCAGTACTTC. The rearrangement links TRBV2 to TRBJ2-7, with TRBD1 as a possible D gene (5 bases). The CDR3 spans 13 residues. The germline CDR1 and CDR2 sequences are SNHLY and FYNNEI. Trimming pared 5 bases from V and 0 bases from J, leaving 8 bases between. The variable domain in full, completed from reference TRBV2 and TRBJ2-7, reads EPEVTQTPSHQVTQMGQEVILRCVPISNHLYFYWYRQILGQKVEFLVSFYNNEISEKSEIFDDQFSVERPDGSNFTLKIRSTKLEDSAMYFCASSLDSSYEQYFGPGTRLTVT.

The CDR3 region has the DNA TGTGCCATCAGTGTTGGGGCGGGCAATCAGCCCCAGCATTTT. Translation: CAISVGAGNQPQHF. This chain connects TRBV10-3 to TRBJ1-5; perhaps TRBD1 as D (5 bases). This CDR3 contains 14 residues. Trimming cost V 4 bases and J 2 bases, with 9 bases left between them. Germline V gene data show CDR1 as ENHRY and CDR2 as SYGVKD.

The CDR3 nucleotides are TGTGCCAGCAGCTCCCACCAGGGGAATGGCTACACCTTC. Amino acid sequence: CASSSHQGNGYTF. The chain is built from TRBV7-2 and TRBJ1-2; TRBD1 might be the D (6 bases). Germline V gives CDR1 SGHTA, CDR2 FQGNSA. V lost 4 bases and J lost 6, with 12 bases in between. CDR3 size: 13 residues.

The V gene is TRBV9, the J gene TRBJ2-2, with TRBD2 identical over 7 bases. The CDR3 has 15 amino acids. V shed 2 bases, J shed 1 base, and the junction held 2 bases outside the gene matches. Germline V CDR1 and CDR2: SGDLS, YYNGEE. This CDR3 is CASSVSGGNTGELFF. The CDR3 nucleotides are TGTGCCAGCAGCGTGTCGGGAGGGAACACCGGGGAGCTGTTTTTT.